The 10 T cell receptor beta chains presented below share a single source sample, sequenced in a study of blood T cells in healthy people across ages. Primed by a sample-barcoded 5' primer and a J-beta primer mix, a second PCR proceeded for roughly 6 to 12 cycles. Using its own MiXCR run on the 5' RACE reads, TCRdb lists one record per CDR3 protein. The repertoire holds fewer than 800,000 distinct CDR3 sequences, with 32% as singletons. Input material: blood. These receptors were collected from a woman over 75 in good health.

This clonotype was seen at least ten times. The V call is TRBV12-3 or TRBV12-4, the J call TRBJ1-2; unclear D gene. The CDR3 is 14 residues long. Deletions cut 2 bases from V and 4 bases from J, with 11 bases between. The CDR3 DNA sequence: TGTGCCAGCAGTTTAATTGGCAGCGGCTATGGCTACACCTTC. Its translation: CASSLIGSGYGYTF.

This clonotype was picked up a small number of times. The chain employs TRBV6-6 and TRBJ1-1; no reliable D call. The length of the CDR3 is 14 residues. The germline V gene encodes CDR1 MNHNY and CDR2 SVGAGI (reference sequence). V dropped 4 bases and J dropped 4 bases, with 13 bases sitting between them. For the CDR3, the DNA is TGTGCCAGCAGTTCCCCCGTAAAGGGCACTGAAGCTTTCTTT. As protein: CASSSPVKGTEAFF.

The chain employs TRBV29-1 and TRBJ1-1; D is ambiguous. Germline loops: CDR1 SQVTM, CDR2 ANQGSEA. V was pared by 6 bases and J by 6 bases, with 14 bases between. The CDR3 consists of 12 residues. DNA of the CDR3: TGCAGCGTAGGCCGTGGGAAGGCTGAAGCTTTCTTT. Translating it yields CSVGRGKAEAFF.

This chain links TRBV5-1 with TRBJ1-1; 9 bases are shared with TRBD1. This CDR3 has 16 amino acids. The trim removed 4 bases at V and 0 bases at J, leaving 7 bases unmatched. CDR1 is SGHRS, CDR2 YFSETQ, per germline. The CDR3 DNA reads TGCGCCAGCAGCCCCCATGGACAGGGGATGAACACTGAAGCTTTCTTT. Its translation: CASSPHGQGMNTEAFF.

This clonotype was recorded many times. The V call is TRBV7-3, the J call TRBJ2-3, with a tentative D call TRBD2 (5 bases). Germline V lookup: CDR1 SGHTA, CDR2 FQGTGA. The CDR3 extends over 13 amino acids. V was trimmed by 4 bases and J by 5 bases, leaving 10 bases between them. The CDR3 loop is CASSSNEGDTQYF. CDR3 bases: TGTGCCAGCAGCTCCAACGAGGGAGATACGCAGTATTTT.

This clonotype was found many times. The V gene is TRBV11-2, the J gene TRBJ2-1; D gene ambiguous. This CDR3 region has 14 residues. From germline, CDR1 is SGHAT and CDR2 FQNNGV. The V end was cut by 3 bases, the J end by 6 bases, with 12 bases between. DNA for the CDR3: TGTGCCAGCAGCTTGGGAACAGCCGTCAATGAGCAGTTCTTC. It yields the protein CASSLGTAVNEQFF. The full variable domain, in which reference TRBV11-2 and TRBJ2-1 provide the parts outside the CDR3, is EAGVAQSPRYKIIEKRQSVAFWCNPISGHATLYWYQQILGQGPKLLIQFQNNGVVDDSQLPKDRFSAERLKGVDSTLKIQPAKLEDSAVYLCASSLGTAVNEQFFGPGTRLTVL.

In this sample, this clonotype turned up many times. The V and J genes are TRBV5-1 and TRBJ2-5; D remains unclear. The CDR3 extends over 12 amino acids. The V end was cut by 0 bases, the J end by 7 bases, with 7 bases between. CDR1 SGHRS and CDR2 YFSETQ come from the germline V gene. The CDR3 sequence: CASSLDWVTQYF. The CDR3 DNA is TGCGCCAGCAGCTTGGATTGGGTGACCCAGTACTTC.

Worth noting for this clonotype: A junction boundary mismatches the germline segment, possibly from a read error. This sequence joins TRBV12-3 or TRBV12-4 and TRBJ1-1; D not certain. CDR3 size: 11 residues. In DNA, the CDR3 is TGTGCCAGCAGTTTACAAACTGGAGCTTTCTTT. This encodes CASSLQTGAFF.

This clonotype was detected a few times. The chain carries TRBV20-1 and TRBJ1-5; D remains ambiguous. CDR1 DFQATT and CDR2 SNEGSKA come from the germline V gene (reference sequence). The CDR3 totals 15 residues. V shed 1 base and J shed 0 bases, with 10 bases lying between them. The CDR3 bases are TGCAGTGCTAGAGCTACGGTTAATAGCAATCAGCCCCAGCATTTT. Residues: CSARATVNSNQPQHF.

This chain uses TRBV12-3 or TRBV12-4 with TRBJ1-2; weak D call: TRBD1 (6 bases). The V and J ends lost 6 bases and 2 bases respectively, with 13 bases between them. This CDR3 contains 14 residues. This CDR3 is CASSGRGANYGYTF. The CDR3, as DNA: TGTGCCAGCAGCGGGAGGGGGGCCAACTATGGCTACACCTTC.